A single sample gave rise to the 16 T cell receptor beta chains below, sequenced in a study of blood T cell repertoires in COVID-19. Profiling relied on immunoSEQ multiplex PCR, and the TCRdb table lists in-frame clones only, not all of them. The table lists over 300,000 clones, approximately 87% of them singletons. Sample: PBMCs or T cells enriched from blood (not recorded which). These receptor sequences come from a woman between 25 and 40 years old with acute COVID-19.

The table lists this clone with a few counts. V usage is TRBV5-1 and J usage is TRBJ2-2; D is perhaps TRBD1 (6 bases). The length of the CDR3 is 14 residues. V was cut by 2 bases and J by 6 bases, with 11 bases left in between. The germline V gene has CDR1 SGHRS and CDR2 YFSETQ. The CDR3 loop reads CASSFYSGAGELFF. DNA of the CDR3: TGCGCCAGCAGCTTTTATTCAGGGGCCGGGGAGCTGTTTTTT.

This clone was found once. CDR3 in DNA: TGTGCCAGCAGTTACTCGAGAACTGGCGGGGGGAGACACAATGAGCAGTTCTTC. Its translation: CASSYSRTGGGRHNEQFF. V is TRBV6-2 or TRBV6-3 and J is TRBJ2-1; 8 bases match TRBD2. The CDR3 sequence is 18 residues long. Per germline, CDR1 MNHEY and CDR2 SVGEGT. J lost 5 bases, V lost 0 bases, and 12 bases had no gene match.

The chain is built from TRBV12-5 and TRBJ1-6, with D unresolved. Germline values: CDR1 LGHNT, CDR2 FRNRAP. This CDR3 has 17 residues. Trimming took off 0 bases at V and 2 bases at J, with 11 bases between the two ends. Written as DNA, the CDR3 is TGTGCTAGTGGTTTGGTACTGACGGGGACCTATAATTCACCCCTCCACTTT. Encoded protein: CASGLVLTGTYNSPLHF.

The chain employs TRBV5-6 and TRBJ2-3; no firm D call. Germline V gene sequence: CDR1 SGHDT, CDR2 YYEEEE. V gave up 1 base and J gave up 2 bases, with 11 bases separating them. The CDR3 extends over 15 amino acids. The CDR3 here is CASSLSPRFTDTQYF. The DNA of the CDR3 is TGTGCCAGCAGCTTGAGCCCCCGGTTCACAGATACGCAGTATTTT.

The chain combines TRBV24-1 with TRBJ2-3; possible D gene TRBD1, 5 bases. The CDR3 is 16 amino acids. Germline V gene sequence: CDR1 KGHDR, CDR2 SFDVKD. V gave up 1 base and J gave up 2 bases, with 12 bases separating them. CDR3 sequence: CATSDLGPGYTDTQYF. CDR3 sequence (DNA): TGTGCCACCAGTGATTTAGGGCCAGGGTACACAGATACGCAGTATTTT.

The chain links TRBV5-1 to TRBJ2-3; 8 nucleotides align to TRBD2. With 2 bases clipped from V and 4 bases from J, the junction kept 15 bases outside the gene matches. Germline V lookup: CDR1 SGHRS, CDR2 YFSETQ. There are 18 residues in the CDR3. Written as DNA, the CDR3 is TGCGCCAGCAGCTTCTCACCCCGGGGAGCGGGGGTGGCAGATACGCAGTATTTT. Translation gives CASSFSPRGAGVADTQYF. Looking up the rest from reference TRBV5-1 and TRBJ2-3 gives the full variable domain: KAGVTQTPRYLIKTRGQQVTLSCSPISGHRSVSWYQQTPGQGLQFLFEYFSETQRNKGNFPGRFSGRQFSNSRSEMNVSTLELGDSALYLCASSFSPRGAGVADTQYFGPGTRLTVL.

The V and J genes are TRBV5-1 and TRBJ2-1; D is ambiguous. Trimming took 5 bases from V and 0 from J, leaving 15 bases between them. Germline V gene data show CDR1 as SGHRS and CDR2 as YFSETQ. The CDR3 totals 16 residues. This chain's CDR3 is CASRIRKSSSYNEQFF. CDR3 nucleotides: TGCGCCAGCAGGATAAGAAAATCCAGCTCCTACAATGAGCAGTTCTTC.

This clone was recorded a few times. The V call is TRBV2, the J call TRBJ2-2; 13 bases are shared with TRBD2. V trimming: 6 bases; J trimming: 5 bases; junction bases outside the gene matches: 12. This CDR3 region has 18 residues. Germline V gene data show CDR1 as SNHLY and CDR2 as FYNNEI. The CDR3 bases are TGTGCCAGCAGAGCCGGGACTAGCGGGACCCTCGGGACCGGGGAGCTGTTTTTT. Its protein is CASRAGTSGTLGTGELFF.

The rearrangement joins TRBV15 to TRBJ1-6; TRBD1 aligns across 9 bases. This CDR3 has 15 residues. V lost 5 bases and J lost 7; bases outside the gene matches: 6. Germline CDR1 LNHNV, CDR2 YYDKDF (reference sequence). The CDR3 nucleotides read TGTGCCACCAGCCCCCGCGGACAGGGGAATTCACCCCTCCACTTT. Translation gives CATSPRGQGNSPLHF.

The chain joins TRBV7-2 to TRBJ2-5; 13 nucleotides match TRBD2. V shed 1 base and J 4 bases; nucleotides not matched to a gene: 6. The CDR3 consists of 17 residues. Germline CDR1 and CDR2: SGHTA and FQGNSA. The CDR3 coding sequence is TGTGCCAGCAGCTTAGGAGGGGGACTAGCGGGGATAGAGACCCAGTACTTC. Translated, it gives CASSLGGGLAGIETQYF.

V and J are TRBV29-1 and TRBJ1-2, with D unclear. This CDR3 comprises 12 residues. V lost 4 bases and J lost 4, with 10 bases in between. Germline V gives CDR1 SQVTM, CDR2 ANQGSEA. CDR3 sequence: CSVVENIYGYTF. CDR3 coding DNA: TGCAGCGTTGTTGAGAATATCTATGGCTACACCTTC. The full variable domain, completed using reference TRBV29-1 and TRBJ1-2, is SAVISQKPSRDICQRGTSLTIQCQVDSQVTMMFWYRQQPGQSLTLIATANQGSEATYESGFVIDKFPISRPNLTFSTLTVSNMSPEDSSIYLCSVVENIYGYTFGSGTRLTVV.

This clone has a single count. The chain links TRBV5-6 to TRBJ2-1, with TRBD2 matching over 10 bases. The CDR3 spans 18 residues. The germline gives CDR1 SGHDT, CDR2 YYEEEE. With 0 bases clipped from V and 8 bases from J, the junction kept 14 bases outside the gene matches. The CDR3 region is CASSLARSIAGGYDEQFF. In DNA, the CDR3 is TGTGCCAGCAGCTTGGCAAGAAGTATAGCGGGGGGATATGATGAGCAGTTCTTC.

The chain uses TRBV11-2 and TRBJ2-1; 8 bases are a match to TRBD1. The CDR3 extends over 17 amino acids. Per the germline V gene, CDR1 is SGHAT and CDR2 is FQNNGV. With V trimmed by 1 base and J by 6 bases, 11 bases remained unmatched. CDR3 amino acids: CASSLGAGGSIGNEQFF. The DNA for the CDR3 is TGTGCCAGCAGCTTAGGGGCAGGGGGCAGTATAGGCAATGAGCAGTTCTTC.

The gene calls are TRBV5-1 and TRBJ1-1; the D gene is possibly TRBD1 (5 bases). V lost 2 bases to trimming and J lost 1 base, with 12 bases between them. Germline assignment: CDR1 SGHRS and CDR2 YFSETQ. This CDR3 has 15 amino acids. CDR3: CASSFRIRGNTEAFF. The CDR3 DNA follows: TGCGCCAGCAGCTTTAGGATTAGGGGGAACACTGAAGCTTTCTTT.

V usage is TRBV24-1 and J usage is TRBJ1-5; D is possibly TRBD1 (6 bases). Trimming removed 7 bases at V and 5 bases at J, with 11 bases between. This CDR3 is 13 amino acids long. Germline assignment: CDR1 KGHDR and CDR2 SFDVKD. The CDR3 coding sequence is TGTGCCACCAGCAGGGGATATTATCAGCCCCAGCATTTT. It yields the protein CATSRGYYQPQHF.

The V and J genes are TRBV13 and TRBJ1-1; possibly TRBD1 for D (6 bases). The germline gives CDR1 PRHDT, CDR2 FYEKMQ (reference sequence). Trimming took off 10 bases at V and 11 bases at J, with 23 bases between the two ends. CDR3 size: 13 residues. The DNA of the CDR3 is TGTGCCACCCACGGACAGTCTACCGGGGGGGCTTTCTTT. This translates into CATHGQSTGGAFF.